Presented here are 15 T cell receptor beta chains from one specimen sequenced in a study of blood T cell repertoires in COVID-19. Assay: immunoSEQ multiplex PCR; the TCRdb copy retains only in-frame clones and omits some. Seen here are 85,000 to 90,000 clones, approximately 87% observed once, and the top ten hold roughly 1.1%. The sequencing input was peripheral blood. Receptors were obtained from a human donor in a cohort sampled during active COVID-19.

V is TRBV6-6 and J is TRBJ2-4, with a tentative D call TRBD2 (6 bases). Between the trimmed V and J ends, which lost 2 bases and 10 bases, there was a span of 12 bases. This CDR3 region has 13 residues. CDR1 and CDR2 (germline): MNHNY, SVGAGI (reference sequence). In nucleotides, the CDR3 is TGTGCCAGCAGTTACCGAACAAGCGGGATTCAGTACTTC. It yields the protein CASSYRTSGIQYF.

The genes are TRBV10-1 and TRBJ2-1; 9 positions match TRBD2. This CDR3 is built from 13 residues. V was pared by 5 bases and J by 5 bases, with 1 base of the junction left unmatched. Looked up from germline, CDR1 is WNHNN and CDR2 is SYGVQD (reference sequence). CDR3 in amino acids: CASSPSGNNEQFF. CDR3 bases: TGCGCCAGCAGTCCTAGCGGGAACAATGAGCAGTTCTTC.

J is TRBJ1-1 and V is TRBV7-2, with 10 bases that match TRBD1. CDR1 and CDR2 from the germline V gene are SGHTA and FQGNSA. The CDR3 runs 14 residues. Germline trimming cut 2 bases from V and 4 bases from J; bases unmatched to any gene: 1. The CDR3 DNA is TGTGCCAGCAGCTTATGGGACAGGGGCACTGAAGCTTTCTTT. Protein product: CASSLWDRGTEAFF.

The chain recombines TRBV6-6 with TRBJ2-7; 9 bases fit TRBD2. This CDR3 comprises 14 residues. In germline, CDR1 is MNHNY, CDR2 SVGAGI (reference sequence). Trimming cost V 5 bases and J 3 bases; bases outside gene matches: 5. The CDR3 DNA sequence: TGTGCCAGCAGTACTCGACTAGCGGTCTACGAGCAGTACTTC. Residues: CASSTRLAVYEQYF.

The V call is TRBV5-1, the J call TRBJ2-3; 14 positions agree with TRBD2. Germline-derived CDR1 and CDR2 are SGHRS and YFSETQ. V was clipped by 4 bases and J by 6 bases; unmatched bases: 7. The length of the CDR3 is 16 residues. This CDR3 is CASSDGTSGSLDTQYF. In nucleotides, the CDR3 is TGCGCCAGCAGCGACGGGACTAGCGGGAGCCTGGATACGCAGTATTTT.

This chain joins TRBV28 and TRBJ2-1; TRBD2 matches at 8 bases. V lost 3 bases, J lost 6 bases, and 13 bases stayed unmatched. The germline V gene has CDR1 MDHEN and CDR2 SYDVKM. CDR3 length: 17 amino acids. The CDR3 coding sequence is TGTGCCAGCAGTTTTAGGAGTGGGCTAGCGGGCCCCAATGAGCAGTTCTTC. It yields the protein CASSFRSGLAGPNEQFF. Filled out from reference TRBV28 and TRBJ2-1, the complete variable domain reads DVKVTQSSRYLVKRTGEKVFLECVQDMDHENMFWYRQDPGLGLRLIYFSYDVKMKEKGDIPEGYSVSREKKERFSLILESASTNQTSMYLCASSFRSGLAGPNEQFFGPGTRLTVL.

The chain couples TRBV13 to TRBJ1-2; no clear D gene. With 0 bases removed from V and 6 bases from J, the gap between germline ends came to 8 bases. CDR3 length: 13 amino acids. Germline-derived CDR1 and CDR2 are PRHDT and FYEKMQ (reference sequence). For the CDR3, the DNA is TGTGCCAGCAGCTTAGGACTTGGAGATGGCTACACCTTC. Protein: CASSLGLGDGYTF. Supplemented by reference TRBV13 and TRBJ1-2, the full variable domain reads AAGVIQSPRHLIKEKRETATLKCYPIPRHDTVYWYQQGPGQDPQFLISFYEKMQSDKGSIPDRFSAQQFSDYHSELNMSSLELGDSALYFCASSLGLGDGYTFGSGTRLTVV.

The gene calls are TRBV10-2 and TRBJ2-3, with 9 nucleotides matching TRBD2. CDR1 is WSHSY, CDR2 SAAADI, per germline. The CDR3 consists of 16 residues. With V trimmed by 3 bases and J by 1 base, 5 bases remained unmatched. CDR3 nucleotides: TGCGCCAGCAGTGAAATGAGACTAGCGGGCACAGATACGCAGTATTTT. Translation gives CASSEMRLAGTDTQYF.

The CDR3 DNA reads TGTGCCAGTAGTATCGGGACAGGGAGGAAGACCCAGTACTTC. Translated, it gives CASSIGTGRKTQYF. The rearrangement joins TRBV19 to TRBJ2-5; TRBD1 aligns across 9 bases. CDR1 LNHDA and CDR2 SQIVND come from the germline V gene (reference sequence). V trimming: 3 bases; J trimming: 6 bases; junction bases outside the gene matches: 5. The CDR3 is 14 amino acids.

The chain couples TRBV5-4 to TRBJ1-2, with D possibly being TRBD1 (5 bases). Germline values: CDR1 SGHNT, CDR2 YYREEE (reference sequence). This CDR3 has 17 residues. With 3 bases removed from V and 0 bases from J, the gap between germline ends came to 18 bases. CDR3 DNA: TGTGCCAGCAGCTCCCCGGGGGGGAGGCCCTCTAACTATGGCTACACCTTC. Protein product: CASSSPGGRPSNYGYTF. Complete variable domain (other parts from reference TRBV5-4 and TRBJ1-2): ETGVTQSPTHLIKTRGQQVTLRCSSQSGHNTVSWYQQALGQGPQFIFQYYREEENGRGNFPPRFSGLQFPNYSSELNVNALELDDSALYLCASSSPGGRPSNYGYTFGSGTRLTVV.

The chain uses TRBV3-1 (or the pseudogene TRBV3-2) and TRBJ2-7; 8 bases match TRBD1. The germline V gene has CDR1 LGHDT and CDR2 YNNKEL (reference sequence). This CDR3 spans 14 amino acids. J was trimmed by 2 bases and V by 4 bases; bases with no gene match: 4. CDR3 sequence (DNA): TGTGCCAGCAGCCGGGGGACAGGTGCCTACGAGCAGTACTTC. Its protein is CASSRGTGAYEQYF.

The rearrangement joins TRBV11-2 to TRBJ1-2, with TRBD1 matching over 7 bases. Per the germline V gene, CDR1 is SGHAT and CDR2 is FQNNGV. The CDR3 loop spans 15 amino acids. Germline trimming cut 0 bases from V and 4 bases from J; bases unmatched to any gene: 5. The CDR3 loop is CASSLETGLAYGYTF. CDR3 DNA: TGTGCCAGCAGCTTAGAGACAGGGCTCGCCTATGGCTACACCTTC.

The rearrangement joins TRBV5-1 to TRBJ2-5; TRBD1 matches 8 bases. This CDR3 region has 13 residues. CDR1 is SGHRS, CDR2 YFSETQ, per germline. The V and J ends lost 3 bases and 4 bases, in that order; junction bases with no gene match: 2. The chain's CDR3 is CASSWQGAETQYF. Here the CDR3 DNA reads TGCGCCAGCAGCTGGCAGGGGGCAGAGACCCAGTACTTC.

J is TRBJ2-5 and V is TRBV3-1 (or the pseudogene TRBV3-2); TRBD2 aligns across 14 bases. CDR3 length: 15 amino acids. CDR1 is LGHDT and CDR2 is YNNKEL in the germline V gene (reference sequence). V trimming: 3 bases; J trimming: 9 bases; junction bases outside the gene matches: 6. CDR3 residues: CASSQGLAGEGPQYF. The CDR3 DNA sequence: TGTGCCAGCAGCCAGGGACTAGCGGGAGAGGGGCCCCAGTACTTC.

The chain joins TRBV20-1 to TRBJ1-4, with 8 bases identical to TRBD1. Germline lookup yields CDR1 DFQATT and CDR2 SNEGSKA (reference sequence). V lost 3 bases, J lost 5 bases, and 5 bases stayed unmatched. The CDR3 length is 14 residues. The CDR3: CSASGQGGNEKLFF. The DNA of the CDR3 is TGCAGTGCTAGTGGACAGGGAGGAAATGAAAAACTGTTTTTT.